Listed below are T cell receptor beta chains from one sample, sequenced in a study of cytomegalovirus exposure and HLA in healthy donors. Only in-frame clones appear in the TCRdb table, and some are missing; sequencing was by immunoSEQ multiplex PCR. Found here are some 150,000 clones, roughly 88% of them singletons; the top ten hold approximately 1.5%. Sequences were obtained from PBMCs. Receptor source: a woman between 18 and 30 years old in good health and CMV-seronegative. CDR3s include the opening cysteine and the closing phenylalanine or tryptophan. The D gene is left open where the match is weak. Clone size is given for some rows only: seen once, a few or many times, or a class if the clone is expanded.

abundance: NA; v_gene: TRBV9; j_gene: TRBJ1-1; d_gene: NA; CDR3aa: CASSVAVDTEAFF; CDR3nt: TGTGCCAGCAGCGTAGCGGTGGACACTGAAGCTTTCTTT
abundance: NA; v_gene: TRBV11-2; j_gene: TRBJ1-6; d_gene: NA; CDR3aa: CASSGTVNSPLHF; CDR3nt: TGTGCCAGCAGCGGAACAGTGAACTCACCCCTCCACTTT
abundance: NA; v_gene: TRBV7-9; j_gene: TRBJ2-1; d_gene: TRBD2; CDR3aa: CASSWPGLGNEQFF; CDR3nt: TGTGCCAGCAGCTGGCCGGGACTAGGAAATGAGCAGTTCTTC
abundance: NA; v_gene: TRBV6-1; j_gene: TRBJ2-1; d_gene: NA; CDR3aa: CASSDFREQFF; CDR3nt: TGTGCCAGCAGTGATTTCCGGGAGCAGTTCTTC
abundance: NA; v_gene: TRBV30; j_gene: TRBJ1-1; d_gene: NA; CDR3aa: CAWSVRGNTEAFF; CDR3nt: TGTGCCTGGAGTGTAAGGGGGAACACTGAAGCTTTCTTT
abundance: NA; v_gene: TRBV11-3; j_gene: TRBJ2-1; d_gene: TRBD2; CDR3aa: CASSLVAGGSEQFF; CDR3nt: TGTGCCAGCAGCTTAGTAGCGGGGGGTTCGGAGCAGTTCTTC
abundance: once; v_gene: TRBV11-2; j_gene: TRBJ1-3; d_gene: TRBD1; CDR3aa: CASSSGTGGNTIYF; CDR3nt: TGTGCCAGCAGCTCCGGGACAGGTGGAAACACCATATATTTT
abundance: NA; v_gene: TRBV5-1; j_gene: TRBJ1-2; d_gene: TRBD1; CDR3aa: CASSLESMFSGTVESYYGYTF; CDR3nt: TGCGCCAGCAGCTTGGAGAGTATGTTTTCTGGGACAGTAGAATCCTACTATGGCTACACCTTC
abundance: NA; v_gene: TRBV5-1; j_gene: TRBJ1-1; d_gene: TRBD1; CDR3aa: CASSLVTGDMNTEAFF; CDR3nt: TGCGCCAGCAGCTTGGTTACAGGGGACATGAACACTGAAGCTTTCTTT
abundance: NA; v_gene: TRBV29-1; j_gene: TRBJ1-1; d_gene: NA; CDR3aa: CSVEEFGTREDEAFF; CDR3nt: TGCAGCGTTGAGGAATTTGGGACACGGGAGGATGAAGCTTTCTTT
abundance: few; v_gene: TRBV11-2; j_gene: TRBJ2-1; d_gene: TRBD1; CDR3aa: CASSLRPGQGSNEQFF; CDR3nt: TGTGCCAGCAGCTTACGACCGGGACAGGGTTCCAATGAGCAGTTCTTC
abundance: NA; v_gene: TRBV6-5; j_gene: TRBJ2-6; d_gene: NA; CDR3aa: CASSWGRGSGANGLTF; CDR3nt: TGTGCCAGCAGTTGGGGTAGGGGGTCTGGGGCCAACGGCCTGACTTTC
abundance: NA; v_gene: TRBV7-9; j_gene: TRBJ2-7; d_gene: TRBD1; CDR3aa: CASTLFSIGDSKKAYEQYF; CDR3nt: TGTGCCAGCACCCTTTTTAGTATCGGGGACAGTAAAAAAGCCTACGAGCAGTACTTC
abundance: once; v_gene: TRBV27; j_gene: TRBJ2-3; d_gene: NA; CDR3aa: CASSFRGTDTQYF; CDR3nt: TGTGCCAGCAGTTTCAGGGGCACAGATACGCAGTATTTT
abundance: few; v_gene: TRBV6-1; j_gene: TRBJ1-2; d_gene: TRBD1; CDR3aa: CASSGGTGGGYTF; CDR3nt: TGTGCCAGCAGTGGGGGGACAGGGGGCGGCTACACCTTC
abundance: NA; v_gene: TRBV18; j_gene: TRBJ1-2; d_gene: NA; CDR3aa: CASSPGGLAYGYTF; CDR3nt: TGTGCCAGCTCACCCGGGGGGCTGGCCTATGGCTACACCTTC
abundance: NA; v_gene: TRBV5-1; j_gene: TRBJ2-1; d_gene: TRBD2; CDR3aa: CASSTGLAGGHNEQFF; CDR3nt: TGCGCCAGCAGCACCGGACTAGCGGGGGGTCACAATGAGCAGTTCTTC
abundance: NA; v_gene: TRBV4-1; j_gene: TRBJ1-1; d_gene: NA; CDR3aa: CASSQERRNTEAFF; CDR3nt: TGCGCCAGCAGCCAAGAGCGGAGGAACACTGAAGCTTTCTTT
abundance: NA; v_gene: TRBV5-1; j_gene: TRBJ1-1; d_gene: NA; CDR3aa: CASSPKGGNMNTEAFF; CDR3nt: TGCGCCAGCAGCCCGAAGGGAGGTAACATGAACACTGAAGCTTTCTTT
abundance: NA; v_gene: TRBV9; j_gene: TRBJ2-5; d_gene: NA; CDR3aa: CASSVGGTPSETQYF; CDR3nt: TGTGCCAGCAGCGTAGGGGGGACTCCTTCAGAGACCCAGTACTTC
abundance: NA; v_gene: TRBV7-9; j_gene: TRBJ1-2; d_gene: NA; CDR3aa: CASSPRGEGDGYTF; CDR3nt: TGTGCCAGCAGCCCCCGAGGGGAGGGCGATGGCTACACCTTC
abundance: NA; v_gene: TRBV18; j_gene: TRBJ1-3; d_gene: NA; CDR3aa: CASSPGRAGLSGNTIYF; CDR3nt: TGTGCCAGCTCACCTGGACGGGCAGGGCTATCTGGAAACACCATATATTTT
abundance: NA; v_gene: TRBV5-1; j_gene: TRBJ2-3; d_gene: TRBD2; CDR3aa: CASSPGLGGGTDTQYF; CDR3nt: TGCGCCAGCAGCCCTGGATTGGGGGGGGGCACAGATACGCAGTATTTT
abundance: NA; v_gene: TRBV18; j_gene: TRBJ2-3; d_gene: NA; CDR3aa: CASSLGAATDTQYF; CDR3nt: TGTGCCAGCTCACTAGGGGCTGCCACAGATACGCAGTATTTT
abundance: NA; v_gene: TRBV6-5; j_gene: TRBJ2-7; d_gene: NA; CDR3aa: CASRNRVGEQYF; CDR3nt: TGTGCCAGCAGAAACAGGGTGGGTGAGCAGTACTTC
abundance: NA; v_gene: TRBV11-2; j_gene: TRBJ1-1; d_gene: TRBD1; CDR3aa: CASSLAPGQGAEAFF; CDR3nt: TGTGCCAGCAGCTTAGCCCCGGGACAGGGGGCTGAAGCTTTCTTT
abundance: NA; v_gene: TRBV4-1; j_gene: TRBJ1-2; d_gene: NA; CDR3aa: CASSQVQGSDYGYTF; CDR3nt: TGCGCCAGCAGCCAAGTACAAGGGAGTGACTATGGCTACACCTTC
abundance: NA; v_gene: TRBV19; j_gene: TRBJ1-2; d_gene: NA; CDR3aa: CASSIDHKGRGNYGYTF; CDR3nt: TGTGCCAGTAGTATAGATCATAAGGGTAGGGGCAACTATGGCTACACCTTC
abundance: NA; v_gene: TRBV5-4; j_gene: TRBJ2-7; d_gene: TRBD1; CDR3aa: CASSFSGTGGIEQYF; CDR3nt: TGTGCCAGCAGCTTCTCCGGGACAGGGGGGATCGAGCAGTACTTC
abundance: NA; v_gene: TRBV9; j_gene: TRBJ2-7; d_gene: TRBD1; CDR3aa: CASSASPGTGTYEQYF; CDR3nt: TGTGCCAGCAGCGCTAGCCCCGGGACAGGTACCTACGAGCAGTACTTC
abundance: NA; v_gene: TRBV6-5; j_gene: TRBJ2-2; d_gene: NA; CDR3aa: CASSYGKGSGELFF; CDR3nt: TGTGCCAGCAGTTACGGGAAGGGGTCCGGGGAGCTGTTTTTT
abundance: NA; v_gene: TRBV7-9; j_gene: TRBJ1-1; d_gene: NA; CDR3aa: CASSLGGVANTEAFF; CDR3nt: TGTGCCAGCAGCTTAGGAGGTGTGGCGAACACTGAAGCTTTCTTT
abundance: NA; v_gene: TRBV6-5; j_gene: TRBJ2-1; d_gene: TRBD2; CDR3aa: CASKPGLAYNEQFF; CDR3nt: TGCGCCAGCAAGCCGGGACTAGCCTACAATGAGCAGTTCTTC
abundance: NA; v_gene: TRBV19; j_gene: TRBJ1-6; d_gene: NA; CDR3aa: CASNPTQGHSPLHF; CDR3nt: TGTGCCAGTAACCCCACCCAGGGGCATTCACCCCTCCACTTT
abundance: NA; v_gene: TRBV4-1; j_gene: TRBJ1-1; d_gene: NA; CDR3aa: CASSQVGGMNTEAFF; CDR3nt: TGCGCCAGCAGCCAAGTTGGAGGAATGAACACTGAAGCTTTCTTT
abundance: NA; v_gene: TRBV5-4; j_gene: TRBJ2-3; d_gene: NA; CDR3aa: CASFDNPSADTQYF; CDR3nt: TGTGCCAGCTTCGACAACCCTAGCGCAGATACGCAGTATTTT